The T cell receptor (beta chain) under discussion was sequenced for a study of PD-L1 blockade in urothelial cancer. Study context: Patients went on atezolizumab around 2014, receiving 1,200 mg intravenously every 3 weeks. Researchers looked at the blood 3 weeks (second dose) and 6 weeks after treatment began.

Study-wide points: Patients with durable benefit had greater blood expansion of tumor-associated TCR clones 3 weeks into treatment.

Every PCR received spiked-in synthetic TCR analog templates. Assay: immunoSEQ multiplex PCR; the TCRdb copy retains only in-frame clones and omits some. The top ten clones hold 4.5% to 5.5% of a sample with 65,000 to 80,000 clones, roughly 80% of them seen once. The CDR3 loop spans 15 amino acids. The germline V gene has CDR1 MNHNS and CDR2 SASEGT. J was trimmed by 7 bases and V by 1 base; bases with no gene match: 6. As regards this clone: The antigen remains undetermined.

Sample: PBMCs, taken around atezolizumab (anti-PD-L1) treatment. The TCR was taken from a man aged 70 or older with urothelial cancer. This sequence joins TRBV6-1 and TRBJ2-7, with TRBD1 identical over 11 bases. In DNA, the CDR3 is TGTGCCAGCAGTGAAGATTGGACAGGGGGCGGGGAGCAGTACTTC. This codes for CASSEDWTGGGEQYF.